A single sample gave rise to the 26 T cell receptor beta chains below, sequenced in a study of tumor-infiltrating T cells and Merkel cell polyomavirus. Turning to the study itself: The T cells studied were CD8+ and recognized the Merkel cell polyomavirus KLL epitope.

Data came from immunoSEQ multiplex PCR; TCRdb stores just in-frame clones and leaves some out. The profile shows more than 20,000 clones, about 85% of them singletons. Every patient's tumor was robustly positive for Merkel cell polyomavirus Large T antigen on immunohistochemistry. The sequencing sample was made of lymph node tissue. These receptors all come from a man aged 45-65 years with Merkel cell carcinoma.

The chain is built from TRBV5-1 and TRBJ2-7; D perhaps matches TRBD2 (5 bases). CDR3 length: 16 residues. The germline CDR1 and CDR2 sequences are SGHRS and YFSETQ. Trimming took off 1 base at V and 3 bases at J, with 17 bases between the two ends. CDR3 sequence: CASSLTPGEIFYEQYF. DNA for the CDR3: TGCGCCAGCAGCTTGACCCCCGGGGAGATCTTCTACGAGCAGTACTTC.

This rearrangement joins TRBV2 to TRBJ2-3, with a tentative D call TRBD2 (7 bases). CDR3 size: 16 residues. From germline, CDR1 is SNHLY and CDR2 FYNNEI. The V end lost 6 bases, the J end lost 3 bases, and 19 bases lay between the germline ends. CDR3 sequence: CASRAGRGGATDTQYF. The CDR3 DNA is TGTGCCAGCAGGGCGGGAAGGGGGGGCGCGACAGATACGCAGTATTTT. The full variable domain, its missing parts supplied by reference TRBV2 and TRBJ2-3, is EPEVTQTPSHQVTQMGQEVILRCVPISNHLYFYWYRQILGQKVEFLVSFYNNEISEKSEIFDDQFSVERPDGSNFTLKIRSTKLEDSAMYFCASRAGRGGATDTQYFGPGTRLTVL.

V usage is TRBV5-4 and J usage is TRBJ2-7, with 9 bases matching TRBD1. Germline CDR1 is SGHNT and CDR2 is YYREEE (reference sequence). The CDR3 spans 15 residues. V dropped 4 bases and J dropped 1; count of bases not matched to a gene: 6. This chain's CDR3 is CASSAGQGWSYEQYF. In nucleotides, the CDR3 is TGTGCCAGCAGCGCGGGACAGGGTTGGTCCTACGAGCAGTACTTC.

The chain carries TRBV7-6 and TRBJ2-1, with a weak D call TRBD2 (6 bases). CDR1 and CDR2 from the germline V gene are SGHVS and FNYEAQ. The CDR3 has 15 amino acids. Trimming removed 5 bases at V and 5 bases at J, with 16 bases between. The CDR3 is CASSPLGGWDNEQFF. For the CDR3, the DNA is TGTGCCAGCAGCCCCTTGGGGGGTTGGGACAATGAGCAGTTCTTC.

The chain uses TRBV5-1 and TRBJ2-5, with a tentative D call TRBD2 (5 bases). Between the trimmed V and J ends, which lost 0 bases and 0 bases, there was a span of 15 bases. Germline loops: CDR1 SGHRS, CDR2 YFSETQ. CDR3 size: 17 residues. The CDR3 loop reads CASSLEPFGGYQETQYF. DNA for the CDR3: TGCGCCAGCAGCTTGGAACCCTTCGGCGGGTACCAAGAGACCCAGTACTTC.

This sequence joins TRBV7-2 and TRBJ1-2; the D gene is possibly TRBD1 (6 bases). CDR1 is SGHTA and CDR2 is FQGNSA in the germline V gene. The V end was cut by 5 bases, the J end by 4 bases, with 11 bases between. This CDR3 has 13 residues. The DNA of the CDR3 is TGTGCCAGCAGCCAGGACAGTGCCTATGGCTACACCTTC. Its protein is CASSQDSAYGYTF.

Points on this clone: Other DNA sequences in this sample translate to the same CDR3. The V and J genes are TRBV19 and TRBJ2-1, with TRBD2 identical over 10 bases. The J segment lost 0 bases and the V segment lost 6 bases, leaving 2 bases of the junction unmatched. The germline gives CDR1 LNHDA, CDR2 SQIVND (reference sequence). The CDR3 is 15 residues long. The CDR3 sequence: CASSRLAGSYNEQFF. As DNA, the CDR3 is TGTGCCAGTAGCCGACTAGCGGGCTCCTACAATGAGCAGTTCTTC.

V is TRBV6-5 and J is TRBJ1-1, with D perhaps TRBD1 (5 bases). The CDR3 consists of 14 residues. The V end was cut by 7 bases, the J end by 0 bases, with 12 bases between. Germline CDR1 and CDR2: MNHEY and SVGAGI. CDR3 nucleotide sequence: TGTGCCAGCAAGAGTCAGGGTCTGAACACTGAAGCTTTCTTT. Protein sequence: CASKSQGLNTEAFF.

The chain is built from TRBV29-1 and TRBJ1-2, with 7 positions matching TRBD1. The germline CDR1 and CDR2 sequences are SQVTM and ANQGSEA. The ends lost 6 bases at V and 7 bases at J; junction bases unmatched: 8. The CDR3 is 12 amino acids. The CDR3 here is CSVGDSVGGYTF. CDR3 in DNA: TGCAGCGTCGGGGACAGCGTTGGTGGCTACACCTTC.

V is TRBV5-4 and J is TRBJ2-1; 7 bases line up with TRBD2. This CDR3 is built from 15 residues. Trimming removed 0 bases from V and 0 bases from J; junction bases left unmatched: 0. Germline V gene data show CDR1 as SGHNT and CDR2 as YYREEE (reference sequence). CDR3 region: CASSLGGGSYNEQFF. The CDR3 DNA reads TGTGCCAGCAGCTTGGGGGGGGGCTCCTACAATGAGCAGTTCTTC.

Here the CDR3 DNA reads TGTGCCAGCAGTACACGAAGGGGGGGGATAACTGAAGCTTTCTTT. Protein sequence: CASSTRRGGITEAFF. The rearrangement links TRBV28 to TRBJ1-1; maybe TRBD1 (6 bases). The CDR3 sequence is 15 residues long. V shed 5 bases and J shed 5 bases, with 18 bases lying between them. Germline CDR1 MDHEN, CDR2 SYDVKM.

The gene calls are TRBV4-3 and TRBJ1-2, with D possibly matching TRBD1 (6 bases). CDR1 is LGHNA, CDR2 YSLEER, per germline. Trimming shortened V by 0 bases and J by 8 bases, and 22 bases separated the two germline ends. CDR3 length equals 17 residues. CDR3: CASSQDGSGRGSGGYTF. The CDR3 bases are TGCGCCAGCAGCCAAGATGGGTCGGGCAGGGGATCGGGCGGCTACACCTTC.

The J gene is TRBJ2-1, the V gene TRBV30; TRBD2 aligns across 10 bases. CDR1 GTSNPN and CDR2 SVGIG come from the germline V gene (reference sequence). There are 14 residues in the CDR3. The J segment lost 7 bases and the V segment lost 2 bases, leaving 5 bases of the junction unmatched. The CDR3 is CAWSTAGLANEQFF. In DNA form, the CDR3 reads TGTGCCTGGAGTACTGCGGGACTAGCGAATGAGCAGTTCTTC. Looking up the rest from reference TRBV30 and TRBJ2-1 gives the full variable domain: SQTIHQWPATLVQPVGSPLSLECTVEGTSNPNLYWYRQAAGRGLQLLFYSVGIGQISSEVPQNLSASRPQDRQFILSSKKLLLSDSGFYLCAWSTAGLANEQFFGPGTRLTVL.

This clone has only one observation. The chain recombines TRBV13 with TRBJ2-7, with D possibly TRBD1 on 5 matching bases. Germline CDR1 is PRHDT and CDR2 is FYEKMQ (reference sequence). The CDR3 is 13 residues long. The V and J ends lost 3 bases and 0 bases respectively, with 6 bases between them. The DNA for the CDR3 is TGTGCCAGCAGCTTGGACAACTCCTACGAGCAGTACTTC. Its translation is CASSLDNSYEQYF.

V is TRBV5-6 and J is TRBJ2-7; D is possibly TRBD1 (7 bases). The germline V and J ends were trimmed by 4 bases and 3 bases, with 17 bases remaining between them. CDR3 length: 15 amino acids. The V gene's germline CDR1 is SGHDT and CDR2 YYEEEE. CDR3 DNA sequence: TGTGCCAGCAGCCCGGGGGCAGGGGGATTCTACGAGCAGTACTTC. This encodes CASSPGAGGFYEQYF. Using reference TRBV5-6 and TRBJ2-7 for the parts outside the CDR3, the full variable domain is DAGVTQSPTHLIKTRGQQVTLRCSPKSGHDTVSWYQQALGQGPQFIFQYYEEEERQRGNFPDRFSGHQFPNYSSELNVNALLLGDSALYLCASSPGAGGFYEQYFGPGTRLTVT.

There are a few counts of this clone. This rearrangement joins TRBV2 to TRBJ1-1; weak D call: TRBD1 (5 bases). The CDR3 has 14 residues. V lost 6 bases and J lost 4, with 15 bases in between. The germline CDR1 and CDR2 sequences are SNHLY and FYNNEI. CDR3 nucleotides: TGTGCCAGCAGGGCACAGGTGCTTATCACTGAAGCTTTCTTT. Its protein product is CASRAQVLITEAFF.

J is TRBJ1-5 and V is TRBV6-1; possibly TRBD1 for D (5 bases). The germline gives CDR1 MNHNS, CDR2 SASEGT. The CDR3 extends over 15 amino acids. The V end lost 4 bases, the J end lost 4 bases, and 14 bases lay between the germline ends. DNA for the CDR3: TGTGCCAGCAGTGGCGACTCGGGGGGGAATCAGCCCCAGCATTTT. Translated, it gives CASSGDSGGNQPQHF.

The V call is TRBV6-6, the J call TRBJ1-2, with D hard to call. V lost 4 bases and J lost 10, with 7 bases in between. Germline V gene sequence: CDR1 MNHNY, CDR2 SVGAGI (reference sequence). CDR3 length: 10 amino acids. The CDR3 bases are TGTGCCAGCAGTTTCAATTCCTACACCTTC. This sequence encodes CASSFNSYTF.

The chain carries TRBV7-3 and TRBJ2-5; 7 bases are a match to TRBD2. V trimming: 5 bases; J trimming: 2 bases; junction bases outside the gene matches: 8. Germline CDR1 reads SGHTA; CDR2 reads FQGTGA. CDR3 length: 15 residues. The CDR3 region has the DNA TGTGCCAGCAGCCCCCAGCGGGGTGGGCAAGAGACCCAGTACTTC. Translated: CASSPQRGGQETQYF.

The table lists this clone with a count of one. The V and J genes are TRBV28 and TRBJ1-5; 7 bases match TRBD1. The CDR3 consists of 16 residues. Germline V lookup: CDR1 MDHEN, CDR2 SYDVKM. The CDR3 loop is CATCRGGPQSSQPQHF. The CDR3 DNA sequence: TGTGCAACCTGCAGAGGGGGCCCTCAATCGTCCCAGCCCCAGCATTTT.

The CDR3 is CASSQDRGNQPQHF. CDR3 coding DNA: TGTGCCAGCAGCCAGGACAGGGGCAATCAGCCCCAGCATTTT. V usage is TRBV6-6 and J usage is TRBJ1-5, with TRBD1 identical over 8 bases. V dropped 6 bases and J dropped 2; count of bases not matched to a gene: 3. The germline CDR1 and CDR2 sequences are MNHNY and SVGAGI (reference sequence). This CDR3 has 14 residues.

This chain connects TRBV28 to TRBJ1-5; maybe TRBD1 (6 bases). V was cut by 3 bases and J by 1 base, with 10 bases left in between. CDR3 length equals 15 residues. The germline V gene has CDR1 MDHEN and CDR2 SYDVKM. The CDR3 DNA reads TGTGCCAGCAGTTTTCGGCAGGGGAGCAATCAGCCCCAGCATTTT. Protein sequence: CASSFRQGSNQPQHF.

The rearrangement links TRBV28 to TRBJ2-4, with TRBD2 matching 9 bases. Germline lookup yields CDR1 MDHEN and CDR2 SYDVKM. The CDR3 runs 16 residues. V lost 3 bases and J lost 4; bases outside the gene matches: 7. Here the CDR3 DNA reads TGTGCCAGCAGTTTTATTAGCGGGAGTAGTAAAAACATTCAGTACTTC. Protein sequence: CASSFISGSSKNIQYF.

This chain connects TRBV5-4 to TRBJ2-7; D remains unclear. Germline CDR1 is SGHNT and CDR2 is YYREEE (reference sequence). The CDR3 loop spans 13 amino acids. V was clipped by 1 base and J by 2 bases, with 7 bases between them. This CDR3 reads CASSLSETYEQYF. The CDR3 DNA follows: TGTGCCAGCAGCTTGTCGGAGACCTACGAGCAGTACTTC.

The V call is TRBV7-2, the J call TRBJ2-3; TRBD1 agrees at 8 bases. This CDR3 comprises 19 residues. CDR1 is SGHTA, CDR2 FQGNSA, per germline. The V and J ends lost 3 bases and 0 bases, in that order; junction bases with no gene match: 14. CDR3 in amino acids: CASSFSVSGQAASTDTQYF. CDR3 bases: TGTGCCAGCAGCTTTTCCGTCTCGGGACAGGCGGCTAGCACAGATACGCAGTATTTT.

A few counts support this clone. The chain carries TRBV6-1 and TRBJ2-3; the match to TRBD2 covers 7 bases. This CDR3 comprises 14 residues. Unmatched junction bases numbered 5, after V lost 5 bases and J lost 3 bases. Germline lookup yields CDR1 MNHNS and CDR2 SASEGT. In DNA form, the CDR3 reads TGTGCCAGCAGTTCGGCGGGAGTAACAGATACGCAGTATTTT. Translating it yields CASSSAGVTDTQYF.